Shown below are 22 T cell receptor beta chains from a single sample sequenced in a study of T cells in tuberculosis. Here immunoSEQ multiplex PCR was the method, and the copy in TCRdb shows in-frame clones only, minus some. The sample lists roughly 35,000 clones; around 90% were seen once. Regarding time point: new active TB diagnosis, blood taken before or within 7 days of starting treatment. The sequenced sample was PBMCs, obtained at tuberculosis diagnosis. These receptor sequences come from an adult with tuberculosis. Some clones in this sample may be carry-over from other donors' samples.

This chain uses TRBV10-2 with TRBJ1-6, with D perhaps matching TRBD1 (6 bases). Per the germline V gene, CDR1 is WSHSY and CDR2 is SAAADI. V lost 0 bases and J lost 0, with 15 bases in between. The CDR3 length is 19 residues. CDR3 DNA sequence: TGCGCCAGCAGTGAGTCGATAGCCAGGGGAAGCTCCTATAATTCACCCCTCCACTTT. It encodes CASSESIARGSSYNSPLHF.

The chain employs TRBV18 and TRBJ1-6, with D possibly being TRBD1 (6 bases). This CDR3 is 15 amino acids long. Germline V CDR1 and CDR2: KGHSH, LQKENI. Trimming pared 2 bases from V and 5 bases from J, leaving 10 bases between. The CDR3 sequence: CASSPGQGHNSPLHF. The CDR3 nucleotides are TGTGCCAGCTCACCAGGTCAGGGGCATAATTCACCCCTCCACTTT.

The chain joins TRBV7-6 to TRBJ2-2; 9 bases align to TRBD2. The CDR3 extends over 18 amino acids. J gave up 0 bases and V 1 base, and 6 bases lay outside the gene matches. The germline CDR1 and CDR2 sequences are SGHVS and FNYEAQ. Written as DNA, the CDR3 is TGTGCCAGCAGCTTAGAATTAGCGGGGGCCGCGAACACCGGGGAGCTGTTTTTT. Translated, it gives CASSLELAGAANTGELFF.

The chain couples TRBV10-3 to TRBJ1-4, with TRBD1 matching 7 bases. Germline assignment: CDR1 ENHRY and CDR2 SYGVKD. Losses at the gene ends were 10 bases for V and 4 bases for J; bases not matched to a gene: 6. CDR3 length: 13 residues. Written as DNA, the CDR3 is TGTGCCACCGGACAGGCCTATAATGAAAAACTGTTTTTT. It translates to CATGQAYNEKLFF.

This chain joins TRBV10-3 and TRBJ2-3; D is uncertain. This CDR3 is 15 amino acids long. V lost 6 bases and J lost 0, with 13 bases in between. Germline V gene data show CDR1 as ENHRY and CDR2 as SYGVKD. The DNA of the CDR3 is TGTGCCATCAGCCGGGTCAGAATTAGCACAGATACGCAGTATTTT. This encodes CAISRVRISTDTQYF.

This clone was observed a single time. The chain is built from TRBV7-2 and TRBJ2-1; a possible D gene is TRBD2 (5 bases). Trimming shortened V by 6 bases and J by 5 bases, and 17 bases separated the two germline ends. The CDR3 loop spans 15 amino acids. Germline CDR1 and CDR2: SGHTA and FQGNSA. The CDR3 protein is CASSLDSTNNNEQFF. CDR3 DNA: TGTGCCAGCAGTTTGGACTCGACTAATAACAATGAGCAGTTCTTC. Full variable domain (missing parts from reference TRBV7-2 and TRBJ2-1): GAGVSQSPSNKVTEKGKDVELRCDPISGHTALYWYRQSLGQGLEFLIYFQGNSAPDKSGLPSDRFSAERTGGSVSTLTIQRTQQEDSAVYLCASSLDSTNNNEQFFGPGTRLTVL.

V usage is TRBV6-5 and J usage is TRBJ2-1; perhaps TRBD1 as D (5 bases). The CDR3 is made up of 15 amino acids. The V gene's germline CDR1 is MNHEY and CDR2 SVGAGI. V was shortened by 3 bases and J by 0 bases, with 9 bases between the two germline ends. For the CDR3, the DNA is TGTGCCAGCAGTTATGACAGCCTCTCCTACAATGAGCAGTTCTTC. It encodes CASSYDSLSYNEQFF.

The CDR3 loop is CASSIEIGRASNYGYTF. CDR3 coding DNA: TGTGCCAGTAGTATAGAAATTGGGAGAGCCTCCAACTATGGCTACACCTTC. The chain joins TRBV19 to TRBJ1-2; D gene uncertain. The length of the CDR3 is 17 residues. Germline assignment: CDR1 LNHDA and CDR2 SQIVND (reference sequence). V lost 0 bases and J 2 bases, leaving 16 bases between the germline ends.

This clone was recorded only once. This rearrangement joins TRBV5-8 to TRBJ1-1, with D perhaps matching TRBD1 (6 bases). Germline V gene data show CDR1 as SGHTS and CDR2 as YDEGEE. CDR3 length equals 17 residues. The V end lost 4 bases, the J end lost 9 bases, and 28 bases lay between the germline ends. CDR3 coding DNA: TGTGCCAGCAGCGGCCGGTCCGGGACACCTGGGGGCCTGAAAGCTTTCTTT. Its protein is CASSGRSGTPGGLKAFF.

J is TRBJ2-7 and V is TRBV19; TRBD2 agrees at 8 bases. Germline assignment: CDR1 LNHDA and CDR2 SQIVND (reference sequence). V lost 3 bases to trimming and J lost 2 bases; unmatched junction nucleotides: 3. The CDR3 runs to 14 residues. CDR3: CASSIRGGTYEQYF. DNA for the CDR3: TGTGCCAGTAGTATTCGGGGGGGGACCTACGAGCAGTACTTC.

CDR3 protein: CASSLGRQGGSGNTIYF. CDR3 coding DNA: TGTGCCAGCAGCTTAGGGCGACAGGGGGGCTCTGGAAACACCATATATTTT. The chain employs TRBV7-6 and TRBJ1-3, with TRBD1 identical over 9 bases. The ends lost 1 base at V and 0 bases at J; junction bases unmatched: 4. The CDR3 consists of 17 residues. From germline, CDR1 is SGHVS and CDR2 FNYEAQ.

J is TRBJ2-2 and V is TRBV7-3; D is possibly TRBD1 (6 bases). The CDR3 sequence is 13 residues long. Per germline, CDR1 SGHTA and CDR2 FQGTGA. V lost 5 bases and J 7 bases, leaving 11 bases between the germline ends. CDR3 nucleotide sequence: TGTGCCAGCAGCACCCGACAGGACGGGGAGCTGTTTTTT. Its translation is CASSTRQDGELFF.

V is TRBV29-1 and J is TRBJ2-5, with a weak D call TRBD2 (6 bases). The germline V and J ends were trimmed by 4 bases and 3 bases, with 12 bases remaining between them. Germline loops: CDR1 SQVTM, CDR2 ANQGSEA. The CDR3 loop spans 13 amino acids. The CDR3 loop is CSVARRGKETQYF. In nucleotides, the CDR3 is TGCAGCGTTGCGAGGAGGGGAAAAGAGACCCAGTACTTC.

A remark on this clone: The sample has other DNA sequences that encode this CDR3 too. V usage is TRBV7-2 and J usage is TRBJ2-7; possibly TRBD2 for D (6 bases). The V gene lost 5 bases and the J gene lost 4 bases, with 12 bases spanning the gap. The CDR3 runs 13 residues. The germline gives CDR1 SGHTA, CDR2 FQGNSA. Here the CDR3 DNA reads TGTGCCAGCAGCCCCGCCCGGGGGTACGAGCAGTACTTC. Amino acids: CASSPARGYEQYF.

The gene calls are TRBV25-1 and TRBJ2-7, with D possibly matching TRBD1 (6 bases). Trimming left V 6 bases short and J 4 bases short, with 10 bases between. The germline V gene encodes CDR1 MGHDK and CDR2 SYGVNS. The CDR3 contains 12 residues. The CDR3 protein is CASSLDSYEQYF. CDR3 DNA sequence: TGTGCCAGCAGCCTGGACAGTTACGAGCAGTACTTC.

The CDR3 nucleotides are TGTGCCAGCAGACAGGACCCCGGCTCCTACAATGAGCAGTTCTTC. Translating it yields CASRQDPGSYNEQFF. This chain uses TRBV2 with TRBJ2-1; a possible D gene is TRBD1 (5 bases). This CDR3 contains 15 residues. The germline gives CDR1 SNHLY, CDR2 FYNNEI. V lost 6 bases and J 0 bases, leaving 12 bases between the germline ends.

This chain uses TRBV20-1 with TRBJ1-2, with D uncertain. Germline values: CDR1 DFQATT, CDR2 SNEGSKA (reference sequence). The CDR3 is 8 residues long. Trimming took 8 bases from V and 8 from J, leaving 6 bases between them. This CDR3 is CSPRGYTF. CDR3 sequence (DNA): TGCAGTCCGCGAGGCTACACCTTC.

The rearrangement uses TRBV30 and TRBJ2-1; D is uncertain. Germline V gene sequence: CDR1 GTSNPN, CDR2 SVGIG (reference sequence). V lost 4 bases and J lost 4, with 5 bases in between. The CDR3 totals 11 residues. In DNA, the CDR3 is TGTGCCTGGAAAACATACAATGAGCAGTTCTTC. Residues: CAWKTYNEQFF.

This chain joins TRBV5-1 and TRBJ2-2, with D possibly matching TRBD1 (5 bases). Per the germline V gene, CDR1 is SGHRS and CDR2 is YFSETQ. Trimming removed 3 bases at V and 5 bases at J, with 11 bases between. The length of the CDR3 is 14 residues. CDR3 in amino acids: CASSWGRVTGELFF. The CDR3 DNA sequence: TGCGCCAGCAGCTGGGGCCGAGTTACCGGGGAGCTGTTTTTT.

The J gene is TRBJ2-7, the V gene TRBV6-5; TRBD1 might be the D (6 bases). This CDR3 is built from 15 residues. V was trimmed by 6 bases and J by 3 bases, leaving 18 bases between them. Germline V gene data show CDR1 as MNHEY and CDR2 as SVGAGI. For the CDR3, the DNA is TGTGCCAGCAGCTACACAGGGAAAGGGTTCTACGAGCAGTACTTC. Its translation is CASSYTGKGFYEQYF.

The CDR3 coding sequence is TGTGCCAGCAGCTTAGGATCGGATACGCAGTATTTT. Protein sequence: CASSLGSDTQYF. The V and J genes are TRBV13 and TRBJ2-3; D is unresolved. CDR3 length: 12 amino acids. Germline V gene lookup returns CDR1 PRHDT and CDR2 FYEKMQ (reference sequence). V was clipped by 0 bases and J by 6 bases, with 4 bases between them.

The chain couples TRBV27 to TRBJ1-6; no clear D. The CDR3 loop spans 14 amino acids. Germline CDR1 reads MNHEY; CDR2 reads SMNVEV (reference sequence). Trimming left V 5 bases short and J 3 bases short, with 8 bases between. The CDR3 DNA reads TGTGCCAGCAGTGAGGGTTACTATAATTCACCCCTCCACTTT. This encodes CASSEGYYNSPLHF.